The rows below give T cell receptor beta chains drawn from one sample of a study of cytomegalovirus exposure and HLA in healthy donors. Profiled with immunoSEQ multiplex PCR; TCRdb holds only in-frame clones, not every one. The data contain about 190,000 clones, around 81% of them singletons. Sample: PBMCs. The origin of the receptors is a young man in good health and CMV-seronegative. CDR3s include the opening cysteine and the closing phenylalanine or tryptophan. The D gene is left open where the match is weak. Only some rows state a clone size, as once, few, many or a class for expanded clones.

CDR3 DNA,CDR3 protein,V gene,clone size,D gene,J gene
TGTGCCAGCAGTCGGACGGGATACGCCGGCACCATATATTTT,CASSRTGYAGTIYF,TRBV27,-,-,TRBJ1-3
TGTGCCAGCAGCTTACAGGGGGCGATTGAAAAACTGTTTTTT,CASSLQGAIEKLFF,TRBV7-9,-,TRBD1,TRBJ1-4
TGTGCCAGCAGTTTCAGACAGGTCTACGAGCAGTACTTC,CASSFRQVYEQYF,TRBV28,-,-,TRBJ2-7
TGTGCCATCAGTGGGACTGGGGAGAGCGCGGGGGGGCGTGGTCTCGATACGCAGTATTTT,CAISGTGESAGGRGLDTQYF,TRBV10-3,-,TRBD2,TRBJ2-3
TGTGCCAGCAGTCCCGCGACAGCCACCTCGGAGACCCAGTACTTC,CASSPATATSETQYF,TRBV27,-,-,TRBJ2-5
TGTGCCAGCAGCTTGACAGGGGGCACCGGGGAGCTGTTTTTT,CASSLTGGTGELFF,TRBV7-2,-,TRBD1,TRBJ2-2
TGCAGCGTTACTAGAAGCTGGGAGCGGGATAATGAGCAGTTCTTC,CSVTRSWERDNEQFF,TRBV29-1,-,TRBD2,TRBJ2-1
TGTGCCAGTAGTACACAGTATAGCAATCAGCCCCAGCATTTT,CASSTQYSNQPQHF,TRBV19,once,-,TRBJ1-5
TGTTCCAGCAGCCCCATGGGGGGCTACAATGAGCAGTTCTTC,CSSSPMGGYNEQFF,TRBV7-9,once,-,TRBJ2-1
TGCGCCAGCAGCCAAGATTCCGAGGTCGTTCTAACGGTGAATGCCGGGGAGCTGTTTTTT,CASSQDSEVVLTVNAGELFF,TRBV4-3,few,-,TRBJ2-2
TGCGCCAGCAGCCCCCGGGACAGGGTAGACTATGGCTACACCTTC,CASSPRDRVDYGYTF,TRBV5-1,-,TRBD1,TRBJ1-2
TGTGCCAGCAGTGAAGCGCAGGGATCGGGCAATCAGCCCCAGCATTTT,CASSEAQGSGNQPQHF,TRBV6-1,few,-,TRBJ1-5
TGCGCCAGCAGCCAAGTTTTCCAGGCCGGCACTGAAGCTTTCTTT,CASSQVFQAGTEAFF,TRBV4-3,-,-,TRBJ1-1
TGTGCCAGCAGCGTAAGAGACCCCCGGGAGGGAGCCTACAATGAGCAGTTCTTC,CASSVRDPREGAYNEQFF,TRBV9,-,TRBD2,TRBJ2-1
TGTGCCAGCAGCTCACTACAAGGGGCCTATGGCTACACCTTC,CASSSLQGAYGYTF,TRBV13,-,-,TRBJ1-2
TGTGCCAGTAGTATCGGACAGGGCTCCTACAATGAGCAGTTCTTC,CASSIGQGSYNEQFF,TRBV19,-,TRBD1,TRBJ2-1
TGTGCCAGCAGCAAACAGGGAAGGCCTGAAGCTTTCTTT,CASSKQGRPEAFF,TRBV7-2,-,-,TRBJ1-1
TGTGCCAGCAGCTTGGCCCGGGGTAGCGGGGGGACAGATACGCAGTATTTT,CASSLARGSGGTDTQYF,TRBV5-4,few,TRBD2,TRBJ2-3
TGTGCCAGTAGTATAGGGGGAGGACAGGGGGCTGAGACGCAGTATTTT,CASSIGGGQGAETQYF,TRBV19,-,TRBD1,TRBJ2-3
TGTGCCAGCCAAACAGGCACGAACACCGGGGAGCTGTTTTTT,CASQTGTNTGELFF,TRBV6-4,-,-,TRBJ2-2
TGTGCCAAAAAAGTGCCGCCGGGACAGCCGTCCTACAATGAGCAGTTCTTC,CAKKVPPGQPSYNEQFF,TRBV19,-,TRBD1,TRBJ2-1
TGTGCCATCAGTGAGGGAGGGGGGGGCTCCTACAATGAGCAGTTCTTC,CAISEGGGGSYNEQFF,TRBV10-3,-,-,TRBJ2-1
TGTGCCATCTCCCAGGGCACCCCTGAAGCTTTCTTT,CAISQGTPEAFF,TRBV28,-,-,TRBJ1-1
TGTGCCAGCAGTGGGGACGGGACAGGTGAGAAGACCCAGTACTTC,CASSGDGTGEKTQYF,TRBV25-1,-,TRBD1,TRBJ2-5
TGTGCCAGCAGCTTGGGCTGGGGGACAGGGGCCTACGAGCAGTACTTC,CASSLGWGTGAYEQYF,TRBV5-4,once,TRBD1,TRBJ2-7
TGTGCCAGCAGCTTATTGGGGAGTGCGGACGAGCAGTACTTT,CASSLLGSADEQYF,TRBV13,-,-,TRBJ2-7
TGTGCCAGCAGCGAGGGGGCCCGAACTGGAGCTTTCTTT,CASSEGARTGAFF,TRBV9,-,TRBD1,TRBJ1-1
TGTGCCAGCAGTGAAGATGAGGGTAGAGATACGCAGTATTTT,CASSEDEGRDTQYF,TRBV6-1,-,-,TRBJ2-3
TGTGCCAGCAGCTTGGGGAGGACGACCATGGGTACGCAGTATTTT,CASSLGRTTMGTQYF,TRBV7-2,-,-,TRBJ2-3
TGTGCCAGCTCACCAAACGAAGTGCAGGGGGCCAGCAATGAGCAGTTCTTC,CASSPNEVQGASNEQFF,TRBV18,-,TRBD1,TRBJ2-1
TGTGCCAGCAGTCCTACCGGGACTGGCAATTCACCCCTCCACTTT,CASSPTGTGNSPLHF,TRBV27,-,-,TRBJ1-6
TGTGCCAGCTCGAGGGGGCAGAACACTGAAGCTTTCTTT,CASSRGQNTEAFF,TRBV18,-,TRBD1,TRBJ1-1
TGTGCCAGCAATCAGGAGACAGGGAGGAATCAGCCCCAGCATTTT,CASNQETGRNQPQHF,TRBV2,-,TRBD1,TRBJ1-5